Here is one T cell receptor (beta chain) with its context. What it recognizes is unknown. The sample belongs to a study of T cells after posttransplantation cyclophosphamide. Findings and caveats of the study: Blood and skin or GI T cell repertoires showed limited TRB overlap. Recipient CMV seropositivity and CMV reactivation strongly tracked TRB clonality.

The CDR3 runs to 16 residues. Trimming cost V 0 bases and J 2 bases, with 12 bases left between them. CDR1 and CDR2 from the germline V gene are MNHEY and SVGAGI. The protocol was immunoSEQ multiplex PCR, while the TCRdb copy is restricted to in-frame clones and leaves out a portion. The sample contains around 47,000 clones, 90% to 95% of which appear only once. The clonotype was recovered from a woman in her thirties in good health and a related stem cell transplant donor. This chain connects TRBV6-5 to TRBJ2-3; tentative D call: TRBD2 (7 bases). The sequencing sample was made of PBMCs. CDR3 in amino acids: CASSYSTGGYTDTQYF. The CDR3 bases are TGTGCCAGCAGTTACTCAACGGGGGGCTACACAGATACGCAGTATTTT.